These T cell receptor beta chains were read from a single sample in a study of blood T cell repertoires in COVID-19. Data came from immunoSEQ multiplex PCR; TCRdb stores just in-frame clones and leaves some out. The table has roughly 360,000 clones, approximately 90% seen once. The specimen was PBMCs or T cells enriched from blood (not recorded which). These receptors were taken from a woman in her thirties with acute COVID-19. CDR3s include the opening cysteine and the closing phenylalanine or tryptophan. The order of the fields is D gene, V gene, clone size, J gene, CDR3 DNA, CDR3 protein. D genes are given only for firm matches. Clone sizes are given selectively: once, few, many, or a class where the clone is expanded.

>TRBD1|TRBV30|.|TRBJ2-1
TGTGCCTGGAGAGGGACAGGGGGGCCCTACAATGAGCAGTTCTTC
CAWRGTGGPYNEQFF
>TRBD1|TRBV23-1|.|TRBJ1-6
TGCGCCAGCAGTCTGGGCCGGCAGGGGGGTTACTCACCCCTCCACTTT
CASSLGRQGGYSPLHF
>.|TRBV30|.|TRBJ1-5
TGTGCCTGGAGTGTAGCGGGGACGGGCAATCAGCCCCAGCATTTT
CAWSVAGTGNQPQHF
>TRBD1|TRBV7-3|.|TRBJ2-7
TGTGCCAGCAGCTTAATGACAGGGTCCGAGCAGTACTTC
CASSLMTGSEQYF
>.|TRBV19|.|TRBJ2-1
TGTGCCAGTAGTATAGGGCACGGGGATTACAATGAGCAGTTCTTC
CASSIGHGDYNEQFF
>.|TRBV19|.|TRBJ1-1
TGTGCCAGTAGCCTAGAGATGAACACTGAAGCTTTCTTT
CASSLEMNTEAFF
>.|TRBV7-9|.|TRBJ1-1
TGTGCCAGCAGCCGAAGTGGGGCGGTCATGAACACTGAAGCTTTCTTT
CASSRSGAVMNTEAFF
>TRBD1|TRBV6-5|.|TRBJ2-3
TGTGCCAGCATGGGGGACAGGTCGCGCACAGATACGCAGTATTTT
CASMGDRSRTDTQYF
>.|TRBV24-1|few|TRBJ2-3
TGTGCCACCGCGTACCCTGGCACAGATACGCAGTATTTT
CATAYPGTDTQYF
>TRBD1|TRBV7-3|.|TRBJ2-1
TGTGCCAGCAGCTTATTGGGACAGGCCGACAATGAGCAGTTCTTC
CASSLLGQADNEQFF
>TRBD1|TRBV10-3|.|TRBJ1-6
TGTGCCATCAGTGGACTGAGGGGGCTGGGATCACCCCTCCACTTT
CAISGLRGLGSPLHF
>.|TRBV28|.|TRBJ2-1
TGTGCCAGCAGGCCTTCTGGACACGATTACAATGAGCAGTTCTTC
CASRPSGHDYNEQFF
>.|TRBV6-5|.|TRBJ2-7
TGTGCCAGCATTGCCAGAGGGCCTTCCTCCTACGAGCAGTACTTC
CASIARGPSSYEQYF
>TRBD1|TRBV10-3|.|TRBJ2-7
TGTGCCATCAGTGAGCGGACAGGGGCCAACTACGAGCAGTACTTC
CAISERTGANYEQYF
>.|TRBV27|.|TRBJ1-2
TGTGCCAGCAGGCAAGAATACAGGAGGGGCTATGGCTACACCTTC
CASRQEYRRGYGYTF
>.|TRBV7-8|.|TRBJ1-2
TGTGCCAGCAGCTTACTGAGTTCCTATGGCTACACCTTC
CASSLLSSYGYTF
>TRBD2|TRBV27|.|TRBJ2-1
TGTGCCAGCAGTCCACTAGCGGGGGGATTGCATGAGCAGTTCTTC
CASSPLAGGLHEQFF
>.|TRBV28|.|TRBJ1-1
TGTGCCAGCAGTCCCCAACAGGGCACTGAAGCTTTCTTT
CASSPQQGTEAFF
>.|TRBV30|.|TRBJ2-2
TGTGCCTGGAGGGGGGGGCCAAACACCGGGGAGCTGTTTTTT
CAWRGGPNTGELFF
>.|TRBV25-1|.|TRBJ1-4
TGTGCCAGCAGTCCCAGGGCAGGTACGGCAACTAATGAAAAACTGTTTTTT
CASSPRAGTATNEKLFF
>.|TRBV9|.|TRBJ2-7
TGTGCCAGCAGCGTGGGGGCGACGGTGACTACCTACGAGCAGTACTTC
CASSVGATVTTYEQYF
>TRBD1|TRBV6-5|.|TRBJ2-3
TGTGCCAGCAGAAGACAGGGTTTTGGCGCAGATACGCAGTATTTT
CASRRQGFGADTQYF
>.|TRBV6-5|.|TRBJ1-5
TGTGCCACCAAAATCAGCAATCAGCCCCAGCATTTT
CATKISNQPQHF
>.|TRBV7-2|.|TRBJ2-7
TGTGCCAGCAGCTTAATAACATCCTACGAGCAGTACTTC
CASSLITSYEQYF
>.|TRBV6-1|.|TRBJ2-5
TGTGCCAGCAGTGAAAGCCCTGGCGCGGAAGAGACCCAGTACTTC
CASSESPGAEETQYF
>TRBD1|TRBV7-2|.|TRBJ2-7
TGTGCCAGCAGCTCTCGACAGGGCCCGTACGAGCAGTACTTC
CASSSRQGPYEQYF
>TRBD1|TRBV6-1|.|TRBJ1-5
TGTGCCAGCAGCGAAGGTTGGACAGGGGGCAATCAGCCCCAGCATTTT
CASSEGWTGGNQPQHF
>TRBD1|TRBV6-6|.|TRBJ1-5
TGTGCCAGCAGTCCCCGGGACAGGGCCTTCAATCAGCCCCAGCATTTT
CASSPRDRAFNQPQHF
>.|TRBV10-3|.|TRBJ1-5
TGTGCCATCAGTCCCGGGACAATCCCCCAGCATTTT
CAISPGTIPQHF
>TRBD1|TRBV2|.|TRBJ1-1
TGTGCCAGCAGTGATATTGGGACAGACAACACTGAAGCTTTCTTT
CASSDIGTDNTEAFF
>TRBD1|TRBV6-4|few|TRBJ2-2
TGTGCCAGCAGTGAAGGGGAAGCCGACAGGGAAGCCGGGGAGCTGTTTTTT
CASSEGEADREAGELFF
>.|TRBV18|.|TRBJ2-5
TGTGCCAGCTCCACGGGGTCATTAGACCAAGAGACCCAGTACTTC
CASSTGSLDQETQYF
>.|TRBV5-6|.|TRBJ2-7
TGTGCCAGCAGCTCGTCGGGGGTATTCCACTACGAGCAGTACTTC
CASSSSGVFHYEQYF
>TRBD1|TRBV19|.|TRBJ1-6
TGTGCCAGTAGTATTCTACGATTCACAGGGGTCGATTCACCCCTCCACTTT
CASSILRFTGVDSPLHF
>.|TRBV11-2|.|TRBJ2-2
TGTGCCAGCAGCTTAGTACAGGGCCGGACCGGGGAGCTGTTTTTT
CASSLVQGRTGELFF
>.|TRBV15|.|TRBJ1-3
TGTGCCACCAGCAGAACAGTGGTCTCTGGAAACACCATATATTTT
CATSRTVVSGNTIYF
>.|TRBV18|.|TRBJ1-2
TGTGCCAGCTCACCAGGGGGGGCGCAAACCCGTGGCTACACCTTC
CASSPGGAQTRGYTF
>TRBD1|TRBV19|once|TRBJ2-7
TGTGCCAGTAGCAAACAGGGGGCCGGGTACGAGCAGTACTTC
CASSKQGAGYEQYF
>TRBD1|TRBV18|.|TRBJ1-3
TGTGCCAGCTCACCGCCGGACAGGGTATATGGAAACACCATATATTTT
CASSPPDRVYGNTIYF
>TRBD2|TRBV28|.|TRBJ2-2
TGTGCCAGCAGTCGCGGGGGGGCCGGCGGGGAGCTGTTTTTT
CASSRGGAGGELFF
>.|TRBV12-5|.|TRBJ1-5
TGTGCTAGTGGTCCGGGACAATCAAATCAGCCCCAGCATTTT
CASGPGQSNQPQHF
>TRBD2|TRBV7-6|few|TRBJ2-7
TGTGCCAGCAGCTTAGCGGGGGGGGTTTACGAGCAGTACTTC
CASSLAGGVYEQYF
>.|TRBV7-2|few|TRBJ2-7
TGTGCCAGCAGCTCTCAGACCCAAGGGGCTGCCTACGAGCAGTACTTC
CASSSQTQGAAYEQYF
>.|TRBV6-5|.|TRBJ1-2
TGTGCCAGCAGGGACGGGGGGAATTTTGGCTACACCTTC
CASRDGGNFGYTF
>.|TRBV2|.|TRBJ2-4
TGTGCCAGCAGCGGCGTAGCGGTTTCCAAAAACATTCAGTACTTC
CASSGVAVSKNIQYF
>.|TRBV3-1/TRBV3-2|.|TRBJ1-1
TGTGCCAGCAGCCGAACTACAAGTTCTTCCACTGAAGCTTTCTTT
CASSRTTSSSTEAFF
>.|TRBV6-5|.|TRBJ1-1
TGTGCCAGCAGGGGGGGACGGGAGAACACTGAAGCTTTCTTT
CASRGGRENTEAFF
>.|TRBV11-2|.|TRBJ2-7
TGTGCCAGTCGATGGGCGGGCGAGCAGTACTTC
CASRWAGEQYF
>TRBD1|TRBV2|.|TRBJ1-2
TGTGCCAGCAGTGGAGAACAGGGGAACTATGGCTACACCTTC
CASSGEQGNYGYTF
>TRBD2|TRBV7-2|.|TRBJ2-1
TGTGCCAGCAGCTTAGGTCTAGCGGGGGTCAATGAGCAGTTCTTC
CASSLGLAGVNEQFF
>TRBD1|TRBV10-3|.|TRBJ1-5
TGTGCCATCAGTCGTCAGGGGGCCGGCAATCAGCCCCAGCATTTT
CAISRQGAGNQPQHF
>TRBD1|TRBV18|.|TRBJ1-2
TGTGCCAGCTCACCAACACAGGGGGGTAATGGCTACACCTTC
CASSPTQGGNGYTF
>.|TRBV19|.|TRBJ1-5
TGTGCCAGTAGTATGGGAGGGACCCTCAATCAGCCCCAGCATTTT
CASSMGGTLNQPQHF
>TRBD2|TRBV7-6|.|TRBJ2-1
TGTGCCAGTTCCGGGGGAGGGAGCTACAATGAGCAGTTCTTC
CASSGGGSYNEQFF
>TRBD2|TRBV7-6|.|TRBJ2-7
TGTGCCAGCAGCTTAGCCCTCGGTGCGGGGGAGGAAGAGCAGTACTTC
CASSLALGAGEEEQYF
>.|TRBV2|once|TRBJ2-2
TGTGCCAGCAAAAACTCAGGGGTGTCCGGGGAGCTGTTTTTT
CASKNSGVSGELFF
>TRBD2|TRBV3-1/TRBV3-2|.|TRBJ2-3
TGTGCCAGCAGGGTAGCGGGCGACCCCACAGATACGCAGTATTTT
CASRVAGDPTDTQYF